This record looks at one T cell receptor (beta chain) sequence and its context. The clone's antigen remains unknown. Base quality data are lacking; no much larger clone is found one base away. The data were obtained in a study of STAT5B mutations in CD4+ large granular lymphocyte leukemia (dated by TCRdb to 2022 to 2024). Broadly, across the study: Among healthy controls, the CDR3 'QG' motif was associated with a particular HLA allele. Flow cytometry performed on FACSCanto II or FACSVerse showed that the purified fractions had more than 95% purity among lymphocytes. The TCRbeta repertoires of CD4+ T-cell large granular lymphocyte leukemia patients were compared with the TCRbeta repertoires of healthy blood donors.

TCRbeta rearrangements were sequenced from genomic DNA using the immunoSEQ assay at survey resolution. The study's own analysis went as follows. In the TCR sequencing data, the smallest productive clonotype frequency that could be detected was 2.59 x 10-5. Only productive TCRbeta rearrangements, meaning sequences that were complete and in-frame, were kept for the analyses. Sample clonality was computed as Simpson clonality in the immunoSEQ Analyzer version 3.0. Clones were grouped by frequency into very rare, small, medium, large (1-20%) or hyperexpanded (>20%) categories. Generation probabilities were estimated with OLGA 1.2.3, V-gene circos plots were made with VDJtools, specificities were looked up in VDJdb, and CDR3 motifs were identified with GLIPH. The table was pulled from immuneACCESS by TCRdb, which kept in-frame rearrangements only. Such tables lose some clones; where checked, under half of the loss comes from unresolved V genes, and the rest has no known cause. D and trimming were read from the DNA, whereas the V and J calls and clone size are those reported in that table. The sample contains 20,000 or so clones, roughly 80% of them found a single time. 8.6% of the sample rests with the top ten.

What the study reported, not specific to this receptor: Data were not HLA-matched; higher clonality in CD4+ versus CD8+ T-LGLL could reflect the relatively small sample size. Main leukemic clonotypes were private to each patient, although under 30% appeared at low frequency in other patients' non-leukemic repertoires. TRBV06-family usage was enriched among the top patient clones (8/27) compared with healthy controls (2/35). Compared with healthy CD4+ repertoires, CD4-sorted patient repertoires appeared more clonal, and this difference remained even after the putative leukemic clones were removed.

Per the germline V gene (reference sequence), WNHNN is the CDR1 and SYGVQD is the CDR2. The CDR3 runs 17 amino acids, cysteine and phenylalanine included. The CDR3 DNA has 51 bases and is translated from base 1. The germline V and J ends show losses of 1 base and 1 base respectively, and no gene match explains 7 bases of the junction. The healthy control group was made up of a few dozen blood donors, and the Finnish Red Cross blood service supplied their buffy coats. All TCR-sequenced material derived from peripheral blood: patient blood samples and healthy donor buffy coats. Ficoll-Hypaque gradient centrifugation was used to isolate peripheral blood mononuclear cells. Magnetic purification was used to isolate CD4+ cells from the buffy coats of the healthy controls. The Gentra Puregene Cell and Tissue kit was used for genomic DNA extraction, and quantification was performed on a Qubit 2.0 fluorometer.

Recombination connected TRBV10-1 to TRBJ1-5, and 7 junctional nucleotides match TRBD1. The TCR originated in a human donor in good health. The sequencing sample was made of CD4+ T cells from blood buffy coats. The DNA is TGCGCCAGCAGTGAGTTGTCAGGGGGATGGAGCAATCAGCCCCAGCATTTT. Its translation reads: CASSELSGGWSNQPQHF.